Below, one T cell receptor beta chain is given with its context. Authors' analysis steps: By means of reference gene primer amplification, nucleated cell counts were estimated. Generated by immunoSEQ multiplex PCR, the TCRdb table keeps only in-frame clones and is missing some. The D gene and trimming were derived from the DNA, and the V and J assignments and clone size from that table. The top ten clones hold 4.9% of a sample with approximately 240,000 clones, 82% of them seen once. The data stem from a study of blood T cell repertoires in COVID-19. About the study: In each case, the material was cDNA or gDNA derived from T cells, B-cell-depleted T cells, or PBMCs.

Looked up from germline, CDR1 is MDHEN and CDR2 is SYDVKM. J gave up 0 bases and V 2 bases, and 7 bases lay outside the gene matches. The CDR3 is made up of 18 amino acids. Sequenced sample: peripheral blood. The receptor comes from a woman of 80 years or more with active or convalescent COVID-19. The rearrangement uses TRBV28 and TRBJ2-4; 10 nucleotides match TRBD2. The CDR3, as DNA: TGTGCCAGCAGTTTACGGCTAGCGGGAGCCCTAGCCAAAAACATTCAGTACTTC. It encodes CASSLRLAGALAKNIQYF.